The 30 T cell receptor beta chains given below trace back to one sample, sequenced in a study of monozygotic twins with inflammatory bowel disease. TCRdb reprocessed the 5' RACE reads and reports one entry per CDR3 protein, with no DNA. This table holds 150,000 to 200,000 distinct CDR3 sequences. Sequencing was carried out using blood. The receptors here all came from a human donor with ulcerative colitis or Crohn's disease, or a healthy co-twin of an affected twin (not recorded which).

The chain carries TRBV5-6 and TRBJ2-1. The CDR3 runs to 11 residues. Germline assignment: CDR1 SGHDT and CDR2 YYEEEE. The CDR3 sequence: CASSLTLEQFF.

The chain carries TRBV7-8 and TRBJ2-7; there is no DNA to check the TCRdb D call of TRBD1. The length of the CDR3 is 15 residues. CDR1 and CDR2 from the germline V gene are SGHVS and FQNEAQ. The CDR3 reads CASSIGGGTVYEQYF.

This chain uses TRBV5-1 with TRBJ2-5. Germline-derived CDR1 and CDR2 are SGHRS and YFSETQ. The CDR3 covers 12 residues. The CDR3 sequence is CASRGTEMAQYF. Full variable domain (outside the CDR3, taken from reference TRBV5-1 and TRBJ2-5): KAGVTQTPRYLIKTRGQQVTLSCSPISGHRSVSWYQQTPGQGLQFLFEYFSETQRNKGNFPGRFSGRQFSNSRSEMNVSTLELGDSALYLCASRGTEMAQYFGPGTRLLVL.

This CDR3 is CASVAGGSNEQFF. This chain links TRBV12-3 or TRBV12-4 with TRBJ2-1; the TRBD2 assignment by TCRdb is unverifiable without DNA. This CDR3 is built from 13 residues.

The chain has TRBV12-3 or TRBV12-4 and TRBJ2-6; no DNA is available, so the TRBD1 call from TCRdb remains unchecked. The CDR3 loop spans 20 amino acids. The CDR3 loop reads CASSFRGRGLKSSGANVLTF.

The CDR3 reads CASSEQRTGELFF. V usage is TRBV2 and J usage is TRBJ2-2. Germline-derived CDR1 and CDR2 are SNHLY and FYNNEI. This CDR3 spans 13 amino acids. Variable domain in full (rest from reference TRBV2 and TRBJ2-2): EPEVTQTPSHQVTQMGQEVILRCVPISNHLYFYWYRQILGQKVEFLVSFYNNEISEKSEIFDDQFSVERPDGSNFTLKIRSTKLEDSAMYFCASSEQRTGELFFGEGSRLTVL.

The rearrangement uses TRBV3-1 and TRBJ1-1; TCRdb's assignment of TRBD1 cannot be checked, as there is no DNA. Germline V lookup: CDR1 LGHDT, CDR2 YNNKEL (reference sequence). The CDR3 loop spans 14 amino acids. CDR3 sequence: CASSQLQGNTEAFF.

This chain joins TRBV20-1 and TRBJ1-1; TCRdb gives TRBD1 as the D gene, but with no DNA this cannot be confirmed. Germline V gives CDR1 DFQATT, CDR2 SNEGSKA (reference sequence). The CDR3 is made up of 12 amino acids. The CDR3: CSAGLGGTEAFF.

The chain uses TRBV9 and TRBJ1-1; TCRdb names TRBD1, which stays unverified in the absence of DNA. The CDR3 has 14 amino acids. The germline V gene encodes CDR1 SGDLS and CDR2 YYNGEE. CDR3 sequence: CASSRRDSYTEAFF.

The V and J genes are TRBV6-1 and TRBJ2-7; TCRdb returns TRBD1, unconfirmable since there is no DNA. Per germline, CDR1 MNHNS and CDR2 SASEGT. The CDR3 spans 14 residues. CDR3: CASSEFGQSDEQYF.

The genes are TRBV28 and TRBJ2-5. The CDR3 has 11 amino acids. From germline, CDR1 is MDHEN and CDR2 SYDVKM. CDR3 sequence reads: CASKKGSTQYF.

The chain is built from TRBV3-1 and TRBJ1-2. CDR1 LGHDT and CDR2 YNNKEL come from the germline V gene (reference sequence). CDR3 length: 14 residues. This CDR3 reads CASSTGRSTLGYTF.

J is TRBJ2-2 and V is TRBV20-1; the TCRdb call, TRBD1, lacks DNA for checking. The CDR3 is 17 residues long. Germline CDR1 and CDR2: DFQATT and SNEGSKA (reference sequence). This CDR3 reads CSAIPDLGSLNTGELFF.

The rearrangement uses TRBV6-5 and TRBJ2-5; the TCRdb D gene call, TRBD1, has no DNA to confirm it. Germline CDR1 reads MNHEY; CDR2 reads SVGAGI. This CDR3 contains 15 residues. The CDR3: CASSYYGGLQETQYF.

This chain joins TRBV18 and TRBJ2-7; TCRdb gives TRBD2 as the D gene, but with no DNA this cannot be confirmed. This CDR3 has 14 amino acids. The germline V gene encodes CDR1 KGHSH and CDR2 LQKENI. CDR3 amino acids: CASSPTRRGGEQYF. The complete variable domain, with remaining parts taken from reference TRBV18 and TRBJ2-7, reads NAGVMQNPRHLVRRRGQEARLRCSPMKGHSHVYWYRQLPEEGLKFMVYLQKENIIDESGMPKERFSAEFPKEGPSILRIQQVVRGDSAAYFCASSPTRRGGEQYFGPGTRLTVT.

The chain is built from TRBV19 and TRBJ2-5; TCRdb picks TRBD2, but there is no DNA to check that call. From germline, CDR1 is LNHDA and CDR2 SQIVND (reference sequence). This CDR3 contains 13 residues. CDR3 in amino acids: CASSPQAEETQYF.

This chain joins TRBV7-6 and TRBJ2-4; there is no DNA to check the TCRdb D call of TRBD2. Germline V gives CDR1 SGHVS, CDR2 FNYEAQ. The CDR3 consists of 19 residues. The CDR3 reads CASSLPSFGGRESKNIQYF.

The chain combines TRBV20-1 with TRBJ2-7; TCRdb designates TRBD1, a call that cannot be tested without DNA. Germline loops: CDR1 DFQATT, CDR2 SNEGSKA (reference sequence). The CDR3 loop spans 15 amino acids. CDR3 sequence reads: CSARSSGTGSDEQYF.

CDR3: CASSRNVNTEAFF. The V gene is TRBV14, the J gene TRBJ1-1. In germline, CDR1 is SGHDN, CDR2 FVKESK. This CDR3 region has 13 residues.

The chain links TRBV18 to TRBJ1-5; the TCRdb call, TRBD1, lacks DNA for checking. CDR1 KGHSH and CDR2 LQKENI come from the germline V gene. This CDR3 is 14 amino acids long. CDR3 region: CASSPSTGNQPQHF. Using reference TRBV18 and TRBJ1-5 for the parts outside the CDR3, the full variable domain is NAGVMQNPRHLVRRRGQEARLRCSPMKGHSHVYWYRQLPEEGLKFMVYLQKENIIDESGMPKERFSAEFPKEGPSILRIQQVVRGDSAAYFCASSPSTGNQPQHFGDGTRLSIL.

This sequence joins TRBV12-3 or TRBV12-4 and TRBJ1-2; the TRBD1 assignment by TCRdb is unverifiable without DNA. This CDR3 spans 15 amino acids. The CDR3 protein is CASSKRQGAPYGYTF.

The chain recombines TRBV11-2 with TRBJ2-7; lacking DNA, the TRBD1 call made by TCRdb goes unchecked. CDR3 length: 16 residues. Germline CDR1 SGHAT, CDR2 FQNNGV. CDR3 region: CASNSGGPFSSYEQYF.

The chain's CDR3 is CASSLARGRELFF. The chain employs TRBV7-9 and TRBJ2-2; TCRdb proposes TRBD1, but this gene call is untestable without DNA. Germline V gene sequence: CDR1 SEHNR, CDR2 FQNEAQ (reference sequence). The CDR3 has 13 residues.

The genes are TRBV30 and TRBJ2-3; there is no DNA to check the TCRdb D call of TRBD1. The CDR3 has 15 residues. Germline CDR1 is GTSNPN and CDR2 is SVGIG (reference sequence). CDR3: CAWSGQGAPTDTQYF.

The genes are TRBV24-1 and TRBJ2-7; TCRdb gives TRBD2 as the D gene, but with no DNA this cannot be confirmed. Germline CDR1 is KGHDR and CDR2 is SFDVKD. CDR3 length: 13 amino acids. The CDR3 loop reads CATSPRSQNEQYF.

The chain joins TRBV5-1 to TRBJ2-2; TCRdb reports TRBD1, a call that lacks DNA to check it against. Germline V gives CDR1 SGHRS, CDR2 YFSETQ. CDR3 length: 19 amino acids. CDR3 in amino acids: CASSRGGTGGIANTGELFF. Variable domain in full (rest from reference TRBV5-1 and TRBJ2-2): KAGVTQTPRYLIKTRGQQVTLSCSPISGHRSVSWYQQTPGQGLQFLFEYFSETQRNKGNFPGRFSGRQFSNSRSEMNVSTLELGDSALYLCASSRGGTGGIANTGELFFGEGSRLTVL.

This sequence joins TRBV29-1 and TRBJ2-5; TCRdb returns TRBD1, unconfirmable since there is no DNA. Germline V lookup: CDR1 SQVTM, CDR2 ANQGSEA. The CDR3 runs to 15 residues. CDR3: CSVDQITGAGETQYF.

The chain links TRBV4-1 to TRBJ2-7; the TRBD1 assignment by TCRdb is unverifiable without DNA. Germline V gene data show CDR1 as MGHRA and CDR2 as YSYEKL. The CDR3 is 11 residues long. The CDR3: CASAQGYEQYF.

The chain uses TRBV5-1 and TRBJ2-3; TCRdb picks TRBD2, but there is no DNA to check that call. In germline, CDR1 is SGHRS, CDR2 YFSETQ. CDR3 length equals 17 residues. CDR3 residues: CASSLEGLAGVGDTQYF.

CDR3 amino acids: CASRPGQGKGYTF. The chain is built from TRBV6-5 and TRBJ1-2; the D call from TCRdb, TRBD1, cannot be confirmed without DNA. The CDR3 length is 13 residues. Germline CDR1 MNHEY, CDR2 SVGAGI.